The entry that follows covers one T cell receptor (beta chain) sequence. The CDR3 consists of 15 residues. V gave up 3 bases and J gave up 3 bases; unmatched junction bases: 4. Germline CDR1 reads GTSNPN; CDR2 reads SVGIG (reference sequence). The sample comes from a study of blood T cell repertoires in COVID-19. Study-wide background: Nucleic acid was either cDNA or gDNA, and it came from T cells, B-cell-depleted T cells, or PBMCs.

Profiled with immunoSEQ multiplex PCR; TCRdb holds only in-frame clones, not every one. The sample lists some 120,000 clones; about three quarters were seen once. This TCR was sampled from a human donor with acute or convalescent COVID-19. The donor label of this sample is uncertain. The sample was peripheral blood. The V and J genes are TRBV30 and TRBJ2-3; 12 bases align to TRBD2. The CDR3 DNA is TGTGCCTGGAGCCGGACTAGCGGGGATACAGATACGCAGTATTTT. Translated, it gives CAWSRTSGDTDTQYF.